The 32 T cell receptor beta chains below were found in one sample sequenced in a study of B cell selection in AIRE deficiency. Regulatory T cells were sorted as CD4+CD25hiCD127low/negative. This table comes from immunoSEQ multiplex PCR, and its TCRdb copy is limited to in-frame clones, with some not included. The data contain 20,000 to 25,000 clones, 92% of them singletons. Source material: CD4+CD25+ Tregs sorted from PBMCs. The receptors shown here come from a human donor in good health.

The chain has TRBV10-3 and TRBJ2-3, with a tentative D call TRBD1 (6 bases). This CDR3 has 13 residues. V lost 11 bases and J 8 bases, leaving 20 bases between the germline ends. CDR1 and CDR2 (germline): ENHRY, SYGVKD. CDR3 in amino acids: CAAGASLGGTQYF. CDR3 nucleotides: TGTGCCGCAGGGGCTAGCTTAGGTGGTACGCAGTATTTT.

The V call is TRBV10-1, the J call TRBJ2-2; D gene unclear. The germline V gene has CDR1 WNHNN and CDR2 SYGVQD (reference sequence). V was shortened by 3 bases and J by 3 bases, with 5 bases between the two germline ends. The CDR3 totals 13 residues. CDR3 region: CASSDYYTGELFF. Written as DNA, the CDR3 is TGCGCCAGCAGTGATTATTACACCGGGGAGCTGTTTTTT.

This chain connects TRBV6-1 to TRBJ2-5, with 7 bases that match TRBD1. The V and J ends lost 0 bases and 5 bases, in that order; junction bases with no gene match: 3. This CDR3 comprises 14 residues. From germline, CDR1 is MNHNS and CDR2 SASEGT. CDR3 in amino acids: CASSEAGQKETQYF. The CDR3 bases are TGTGCCAGCAGTGAAGCGGGACAGAAGGAGACCCAGTACTTC.

CDR3 DNA sequence: TGTGCCAGCAGTGCTCCCGGGGGTGGCTACGAGCAGTACTTC. This gives the protein CASSAPGGGYEQYF. The chain uses TRBV2 and TRBJ2-7; D may be TRBD2 (6 bases). Trimming removed 4 bases at V and 3 bases at J, with 13 bases between. There are 14 residues in the CDR3. Looked up from germline, CDR1 is SNHLY and CDR2 is FYNNEI.

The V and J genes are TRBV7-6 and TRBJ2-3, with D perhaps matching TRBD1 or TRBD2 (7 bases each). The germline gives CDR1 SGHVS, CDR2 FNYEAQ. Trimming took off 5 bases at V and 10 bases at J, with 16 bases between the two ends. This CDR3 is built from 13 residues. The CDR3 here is CASSPQQGRAQYF. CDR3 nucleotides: TGTGCCAGCAGCCCCCAACAGGGGAGGGCGCAGTATTTT. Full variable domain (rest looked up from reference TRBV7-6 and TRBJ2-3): GAGVSQSPRYKVTKRGQDVALRCDPISGHVSLYWYRQALGQGPEFLTYFNYEAQQDKSGLPNDRFSAERPEGSISTLTIQRTEQRDSAMYRCASSPQQGRAQYFGPGTRLTVL.

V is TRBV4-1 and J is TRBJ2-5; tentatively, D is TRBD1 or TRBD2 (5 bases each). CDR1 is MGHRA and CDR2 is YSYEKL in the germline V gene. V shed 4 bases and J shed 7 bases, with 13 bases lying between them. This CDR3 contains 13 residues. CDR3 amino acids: CASSPRDPGTQYF. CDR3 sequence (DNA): TGCGCCAGCAGCCCCCGGGACCCGGGGACCCAGTACTTC.

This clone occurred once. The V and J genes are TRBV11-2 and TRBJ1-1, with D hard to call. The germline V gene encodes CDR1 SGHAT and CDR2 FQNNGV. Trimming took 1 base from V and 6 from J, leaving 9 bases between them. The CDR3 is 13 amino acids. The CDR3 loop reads CASSLVRAAEAFF. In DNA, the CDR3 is TGTGCCAGCAGCTTAGTAAGGGCCGCTGAAGCTTTCTTT.

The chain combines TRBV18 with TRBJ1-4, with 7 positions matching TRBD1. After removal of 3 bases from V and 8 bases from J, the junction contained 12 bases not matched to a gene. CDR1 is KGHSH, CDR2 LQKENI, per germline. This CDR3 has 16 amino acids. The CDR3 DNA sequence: TGTGCCAGCTCACCGGCTGAGCGACAGGGCGGGGAAAAACTGTTTTTT. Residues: CASSPAERQGGEKLFF.

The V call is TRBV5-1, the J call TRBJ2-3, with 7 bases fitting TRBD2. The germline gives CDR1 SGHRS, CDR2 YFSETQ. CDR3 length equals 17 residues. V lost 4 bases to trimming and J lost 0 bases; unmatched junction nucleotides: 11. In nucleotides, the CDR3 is TGCGCCAGCAGCCCCCCCCGGGCGGGGGTTAGCACAGATACGCAGTATTTT. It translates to CASSPPRAGVSTDTQYF.

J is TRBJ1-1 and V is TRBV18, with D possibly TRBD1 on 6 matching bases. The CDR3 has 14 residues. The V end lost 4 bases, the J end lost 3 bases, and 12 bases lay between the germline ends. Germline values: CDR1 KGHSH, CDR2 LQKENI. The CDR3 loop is CASSHRGADTEAFF. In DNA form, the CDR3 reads TGTGCCAGCTCACATAGGGGGGCAGACACTGAAGCTTTCTTT. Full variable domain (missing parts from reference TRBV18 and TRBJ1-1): NAGVMQNPRHLVRRRGQEARLRCSPMKGHSHVYWYRQLPEEGLKFMVYLQKENIIDESGMPKERFSAEFPKEGPSILRIQQVVRGDSAAYFCASSHRGADTEAFFGQGTRLTVV.

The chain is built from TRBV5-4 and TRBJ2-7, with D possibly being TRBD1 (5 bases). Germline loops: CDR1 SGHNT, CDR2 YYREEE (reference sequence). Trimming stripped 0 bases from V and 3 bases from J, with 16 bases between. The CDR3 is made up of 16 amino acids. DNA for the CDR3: TGTGCCAGCAGCTTGGGTGTGGGGCTTGGATTCTACGAGCAGTACTTC. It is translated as CASSLGVGLGFYEQYF.

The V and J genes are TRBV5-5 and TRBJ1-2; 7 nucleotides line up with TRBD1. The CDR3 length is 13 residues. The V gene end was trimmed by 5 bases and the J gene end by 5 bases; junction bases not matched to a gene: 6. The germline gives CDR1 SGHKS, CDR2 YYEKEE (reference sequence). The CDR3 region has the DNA TGTGCCAGCAGGGGACAGATGCAGTATGGCTACACCTTC. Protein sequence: CASRGQMQYGYTF.

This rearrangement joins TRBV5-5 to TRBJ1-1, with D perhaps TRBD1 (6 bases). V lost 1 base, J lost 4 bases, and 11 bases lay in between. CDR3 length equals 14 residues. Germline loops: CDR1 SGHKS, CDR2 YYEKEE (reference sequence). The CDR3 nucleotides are TGTGCCAGCAGCTTGTACGGGGGCACCACTGAAGCTTTCTTT. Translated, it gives CASSLYGGTTEAFF.

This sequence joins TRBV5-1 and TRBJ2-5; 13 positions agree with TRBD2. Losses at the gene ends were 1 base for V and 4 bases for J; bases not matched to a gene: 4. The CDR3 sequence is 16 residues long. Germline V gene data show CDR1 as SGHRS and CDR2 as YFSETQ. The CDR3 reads CASSLTSGGAPETQYF. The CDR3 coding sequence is TGCGCCAGCAGCTTGACTAGCGGGGGGGCCCCAGAGACCCAGTACTTC.

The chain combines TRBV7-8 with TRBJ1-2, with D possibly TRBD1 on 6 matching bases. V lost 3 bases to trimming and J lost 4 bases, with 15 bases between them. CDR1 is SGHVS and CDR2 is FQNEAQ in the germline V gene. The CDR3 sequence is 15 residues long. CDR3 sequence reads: CASSFQTGLGYGYTF. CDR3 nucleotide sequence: TGTGCCAGCAGCTTTCAAACAGGGTTAGGCTATGGCTACACCTTC.

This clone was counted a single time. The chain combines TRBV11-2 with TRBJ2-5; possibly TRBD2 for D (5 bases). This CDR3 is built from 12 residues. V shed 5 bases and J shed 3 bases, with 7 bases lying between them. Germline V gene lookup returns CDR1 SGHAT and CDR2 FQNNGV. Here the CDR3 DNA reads TGTGCCAGCAGCCGGACTGAAGAGACCCAGTACTTC. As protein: CASSRTEETQYF.

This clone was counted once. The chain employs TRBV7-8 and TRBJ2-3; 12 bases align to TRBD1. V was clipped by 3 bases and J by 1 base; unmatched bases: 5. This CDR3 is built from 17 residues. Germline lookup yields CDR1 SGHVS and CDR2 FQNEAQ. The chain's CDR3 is CASSLGDRGPGTDTQYF. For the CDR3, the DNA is TGTGCCAGCAGCTTGGGGGACAGGGGGCCTGGCACAGATACGCAGTATTTT.

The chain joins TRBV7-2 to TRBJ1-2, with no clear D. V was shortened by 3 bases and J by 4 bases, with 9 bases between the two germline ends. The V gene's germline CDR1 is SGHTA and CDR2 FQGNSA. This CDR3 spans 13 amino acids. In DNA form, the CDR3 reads TGTGCCAGCAGCTTGGAGACCCGCTATGGCTACACCTTC. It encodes CASSLETRYGYTF.

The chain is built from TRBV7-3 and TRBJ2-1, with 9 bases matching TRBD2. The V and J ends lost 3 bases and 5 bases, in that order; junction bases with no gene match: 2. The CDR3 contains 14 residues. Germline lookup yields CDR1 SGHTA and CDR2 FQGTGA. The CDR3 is CASSFRTSDNEQFF. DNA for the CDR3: TGTGCCAGCAGCTTTCGGACTAGCGACAATGAGCAGTTCTTC.

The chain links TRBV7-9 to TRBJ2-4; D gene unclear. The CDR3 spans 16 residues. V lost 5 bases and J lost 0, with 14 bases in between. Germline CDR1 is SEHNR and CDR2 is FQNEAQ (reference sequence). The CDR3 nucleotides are TGTGCCAGCAGCCACCTGGTTGCGGAAGCCAAAAACATTCAGTACTTC. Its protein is CASSHLVAEAKNIQYF.

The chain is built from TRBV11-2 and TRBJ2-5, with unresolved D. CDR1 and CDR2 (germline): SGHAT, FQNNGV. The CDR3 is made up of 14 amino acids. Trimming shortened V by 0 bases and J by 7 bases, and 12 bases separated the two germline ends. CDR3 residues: CASSLDIDVGTQYF. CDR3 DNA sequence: TGTGCCAGCAGCTTAGATATTGACGTGGGGACCCAGTACTTC.

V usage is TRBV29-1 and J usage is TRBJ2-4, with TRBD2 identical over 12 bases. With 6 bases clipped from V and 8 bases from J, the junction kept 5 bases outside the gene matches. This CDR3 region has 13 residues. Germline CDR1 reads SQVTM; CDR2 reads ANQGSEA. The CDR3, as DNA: TGCAGCGTGACGACTAGCGGGAGAGACATTCAGTACTTC. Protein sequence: CSVTTSGRDIQYF. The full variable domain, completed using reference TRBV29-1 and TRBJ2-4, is SAVISQKPSRDICQRGTSLTIQCQVDSQVTMMFWYRQQPGQSLTLIATANQGSEATYESGFVIDKFPISRPNLTFSTLTVSNMSPEDSSIYLCSVTTSGRDIQYFGAGTRLSVL.

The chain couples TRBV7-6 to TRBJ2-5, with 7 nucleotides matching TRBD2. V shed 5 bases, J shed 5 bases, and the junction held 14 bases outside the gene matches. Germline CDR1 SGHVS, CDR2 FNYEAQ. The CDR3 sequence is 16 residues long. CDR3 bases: TGTGCCAGCAGCCCCCGCGCGGGAGCGGGGTGGGAGACCCAGTACTTC. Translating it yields CASSPRAGAGWETQYF. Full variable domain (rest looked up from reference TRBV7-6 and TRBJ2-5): GAGVSQSPRYKVTKRGQDVALRCDPISGHVSLYWYRQALGQGPEFLTYFNYEAQQDKSGLPNDRFSAERPEGSISTLTIQRTEQRDSAMYRCASSPRAGAGWETQYFGPGTRLLVL.

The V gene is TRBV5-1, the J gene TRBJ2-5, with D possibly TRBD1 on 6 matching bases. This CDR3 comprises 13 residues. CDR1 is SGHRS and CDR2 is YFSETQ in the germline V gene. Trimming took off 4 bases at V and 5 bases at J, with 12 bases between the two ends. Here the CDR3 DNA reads TGCGCCAGCAGCGTTACAGGGTGGGAGACCCAGTACTTC. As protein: CASSVTGWETQYF.

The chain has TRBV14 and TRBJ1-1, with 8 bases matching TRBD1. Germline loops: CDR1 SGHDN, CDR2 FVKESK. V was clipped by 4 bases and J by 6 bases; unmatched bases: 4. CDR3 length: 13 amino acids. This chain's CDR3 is CASSRQGLPEAFF. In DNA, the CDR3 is TGTGCCAGCAGCCGACAGGGGTTGCCTGAAGCTTTCTTT.

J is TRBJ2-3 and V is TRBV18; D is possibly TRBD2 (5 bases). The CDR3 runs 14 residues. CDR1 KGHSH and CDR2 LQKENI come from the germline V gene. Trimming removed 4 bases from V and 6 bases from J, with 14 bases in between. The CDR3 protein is CASSLQQSGDTQYF. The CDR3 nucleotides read TGTGCCAGCTCACTACAGCAGTCGGGGGATACGCAGTATTTT. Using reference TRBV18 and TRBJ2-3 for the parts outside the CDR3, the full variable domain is NAGVMQNPRHLVRRRGQEARLRCSPMKGHSHVYWYRQLPEEGLKFMVYLQKENIIDESGMPKERFSAEFPKEGPSILRIQQVVRGDSAAYFCASSLQQSGDTQYFGPGTRLTVL.

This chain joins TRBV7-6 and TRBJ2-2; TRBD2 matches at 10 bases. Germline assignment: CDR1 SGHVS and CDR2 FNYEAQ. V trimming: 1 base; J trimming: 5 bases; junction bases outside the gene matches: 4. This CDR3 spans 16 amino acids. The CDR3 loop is CASSLGGLALTGELFF. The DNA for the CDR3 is TGTGCCAGCAGCTTAGGGGGACTAGCGTTGACCGGGGAGCTGTTTTTT.

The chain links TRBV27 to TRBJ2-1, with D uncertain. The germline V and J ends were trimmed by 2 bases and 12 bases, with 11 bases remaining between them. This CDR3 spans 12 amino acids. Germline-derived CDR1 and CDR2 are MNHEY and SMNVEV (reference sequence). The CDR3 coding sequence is TGTGCCAGCAGTTTACCCGGATTGGGGCAGTTCTTC. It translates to CASSLPGLGQFF.

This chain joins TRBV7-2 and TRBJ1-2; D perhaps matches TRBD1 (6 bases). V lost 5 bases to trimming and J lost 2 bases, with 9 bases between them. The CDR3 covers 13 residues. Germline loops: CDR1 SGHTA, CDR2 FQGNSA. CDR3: CASSPTGNYGYTF. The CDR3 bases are TGTGCCAGCAGCCCTACAGGGAACTATGGCTACACCTTC.

The CDR3 spells CASRLEGPSLLAKNIQYF. In DNA, the CDR3 is TGTGCAAGTCGCTTAGAGGGCCCGTCACTACTAGCCAAAAACATTCAGTACTTC. The chain couples TRBV12-2 to TRBJ2-4. TRBV12-2 is reported as a pseudogene. CDR3 length: 18 amino acids.

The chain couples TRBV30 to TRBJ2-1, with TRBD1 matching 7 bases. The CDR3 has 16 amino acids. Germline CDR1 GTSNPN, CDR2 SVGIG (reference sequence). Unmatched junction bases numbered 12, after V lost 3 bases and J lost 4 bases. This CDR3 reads CAWSTSWDSPYNEQFF. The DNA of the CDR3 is TGTGCCTGGAGCACCTCTTGGGACAGCCCTTACAATGAGCAGTTCTTC.

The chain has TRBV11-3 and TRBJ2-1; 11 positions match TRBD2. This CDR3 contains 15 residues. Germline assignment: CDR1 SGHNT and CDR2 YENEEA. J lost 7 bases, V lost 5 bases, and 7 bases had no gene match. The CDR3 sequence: CASSPRLAGRNEQFF. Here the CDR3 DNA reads TGTGCCAGCAGCCCTCGACTAGCGGGGAGGAATGAGCAGTTCTTC.